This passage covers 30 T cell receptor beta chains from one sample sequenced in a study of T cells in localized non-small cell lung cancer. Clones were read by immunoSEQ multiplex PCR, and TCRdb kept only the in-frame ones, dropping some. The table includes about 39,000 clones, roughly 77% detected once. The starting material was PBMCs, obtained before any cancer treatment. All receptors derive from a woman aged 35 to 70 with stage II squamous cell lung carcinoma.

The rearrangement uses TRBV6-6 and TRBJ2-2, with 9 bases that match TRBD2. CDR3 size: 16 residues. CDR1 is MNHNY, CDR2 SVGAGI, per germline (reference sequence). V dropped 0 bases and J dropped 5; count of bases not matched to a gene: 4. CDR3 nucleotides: TGTGCCAGCAGTTACTCGGCGGGGGGGCATACCGGGGAGCTGTTTTTT. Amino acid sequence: CASSYSAGGHTGELFF.

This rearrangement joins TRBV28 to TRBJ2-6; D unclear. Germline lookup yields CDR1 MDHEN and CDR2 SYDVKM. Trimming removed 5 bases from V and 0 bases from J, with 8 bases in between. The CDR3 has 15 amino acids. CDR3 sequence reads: CASSVTFSGANVLTF. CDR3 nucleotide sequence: TGTGCCAGCAGTGTGACCTTCTCTGGGGCCAACGTCCTGACTTTC.

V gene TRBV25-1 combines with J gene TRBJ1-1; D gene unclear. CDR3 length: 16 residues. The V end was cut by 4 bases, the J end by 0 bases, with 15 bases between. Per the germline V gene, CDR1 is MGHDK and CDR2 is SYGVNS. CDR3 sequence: CASSGPSAPLNTEAFF. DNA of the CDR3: TGTGCCAGCAGTGGACCTTCGGCACCTCTGAACACTGAAGCTTTCTTT.

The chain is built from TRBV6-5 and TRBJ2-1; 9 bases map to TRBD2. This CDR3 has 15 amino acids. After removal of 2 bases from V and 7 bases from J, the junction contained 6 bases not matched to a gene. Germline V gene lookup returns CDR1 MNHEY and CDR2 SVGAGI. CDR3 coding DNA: TGTGCCAGCAGTTACCGGCGGGGGGGCCGAAATGAGCAGTTCTTC. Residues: CASSYRRGGRNEQFF.

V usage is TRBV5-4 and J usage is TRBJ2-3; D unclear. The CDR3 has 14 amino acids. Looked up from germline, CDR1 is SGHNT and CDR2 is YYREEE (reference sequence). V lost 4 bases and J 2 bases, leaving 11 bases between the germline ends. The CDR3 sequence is CASSLQGITDTQYF. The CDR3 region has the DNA TGTGCCAGCAGCCTTCAAGGGATCACAGATACGCAGTATTTT.

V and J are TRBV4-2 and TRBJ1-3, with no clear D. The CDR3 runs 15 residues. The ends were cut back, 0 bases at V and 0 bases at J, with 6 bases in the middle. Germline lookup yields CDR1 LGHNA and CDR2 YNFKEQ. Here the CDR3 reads CASSQDTGSGNTIYF. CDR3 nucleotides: TGTGCCAGCAGCCAAGATACCGGCTCTGGAAACACCATATATTTT.

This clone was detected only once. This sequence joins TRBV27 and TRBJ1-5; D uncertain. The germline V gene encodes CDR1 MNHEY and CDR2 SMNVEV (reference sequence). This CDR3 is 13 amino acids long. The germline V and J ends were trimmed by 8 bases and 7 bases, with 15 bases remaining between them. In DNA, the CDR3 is TGTGCCAGCCGTCAGATGGGCGGGCAGCCCCAGCATTTT. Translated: CASRQMGGQPQHF.

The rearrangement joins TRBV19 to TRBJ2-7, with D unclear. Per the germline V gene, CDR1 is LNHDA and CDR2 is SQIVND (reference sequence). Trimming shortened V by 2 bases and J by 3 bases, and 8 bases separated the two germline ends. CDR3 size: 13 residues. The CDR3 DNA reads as TGTGCCAGTAGTATAAATCAAGTCTACGAGCAGTACTTC. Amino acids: CASSINQVYEQYF.

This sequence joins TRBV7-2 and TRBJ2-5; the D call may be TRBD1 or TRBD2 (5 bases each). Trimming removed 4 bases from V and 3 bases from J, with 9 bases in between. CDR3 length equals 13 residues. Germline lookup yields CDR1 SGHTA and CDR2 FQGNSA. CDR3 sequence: CASSSGRKETQYF. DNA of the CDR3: TGTGCCAGCAGCTCGGGACGCAAAGAGACCCAGTACTTC.

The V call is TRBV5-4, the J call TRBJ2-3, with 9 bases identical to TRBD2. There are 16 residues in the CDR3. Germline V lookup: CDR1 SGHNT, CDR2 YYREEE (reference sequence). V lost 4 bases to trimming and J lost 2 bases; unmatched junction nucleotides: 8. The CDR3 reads CASSLWVAGDTDTQYF. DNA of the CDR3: TGTGCCAGCAGCCTATGGGTAGCGGGGGACACAGATACGCAGTATTTT.

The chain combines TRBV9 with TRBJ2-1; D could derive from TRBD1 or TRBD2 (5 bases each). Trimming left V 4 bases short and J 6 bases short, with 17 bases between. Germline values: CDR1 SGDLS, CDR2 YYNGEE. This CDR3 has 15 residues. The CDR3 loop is CASSPPRDPSNEQFF. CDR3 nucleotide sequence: TGTGCCAGCAGCCCCCCCCGGGACCCCTCCAATGAGCAGTTCTTC. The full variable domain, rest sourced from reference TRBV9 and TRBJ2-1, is DSGVTQTPKHLITATGQRVTLRCSPRSGDLSVYWYQQSLDQGLQFLIQYYNGEERAKGNILERFSAQQFPDLHSELNLSSLELGDSALYFCASSPPRDPSNEQFFGPGTRLTVL.

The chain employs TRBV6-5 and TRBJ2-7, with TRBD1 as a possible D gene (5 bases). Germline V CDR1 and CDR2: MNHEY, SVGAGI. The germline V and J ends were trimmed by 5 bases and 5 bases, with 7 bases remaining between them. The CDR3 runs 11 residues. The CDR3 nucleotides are TGTGCCAGCAGTCCAGGGAACGAGCAGTACTTC. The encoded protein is CASSPGNEQYF.

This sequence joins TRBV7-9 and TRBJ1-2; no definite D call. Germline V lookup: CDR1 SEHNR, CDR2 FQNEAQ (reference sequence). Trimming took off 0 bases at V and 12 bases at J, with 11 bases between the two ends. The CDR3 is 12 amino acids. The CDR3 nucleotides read TGTGCCAGCAGCTTAGCGAAAGGGAGTCACACCTTC. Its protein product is CASSLAKGSHTF.

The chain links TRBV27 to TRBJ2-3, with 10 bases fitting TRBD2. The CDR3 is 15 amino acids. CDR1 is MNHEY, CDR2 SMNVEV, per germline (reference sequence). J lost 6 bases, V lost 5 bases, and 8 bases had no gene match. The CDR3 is CASSRQIAGGDTQYF. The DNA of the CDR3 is TGTGCCAGCAGTCGCCAAATAGCGGGAGGTGATACGCAGTATTTT.

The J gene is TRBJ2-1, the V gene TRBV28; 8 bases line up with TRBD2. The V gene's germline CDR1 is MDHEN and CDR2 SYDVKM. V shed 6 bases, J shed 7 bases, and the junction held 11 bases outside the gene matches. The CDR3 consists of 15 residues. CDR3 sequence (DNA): TGTGCCAGCAGACTCCCGGGACTAGGTCGGAATGAGCAGTTCTTC. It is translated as CASRLPGLGRNEQFF.

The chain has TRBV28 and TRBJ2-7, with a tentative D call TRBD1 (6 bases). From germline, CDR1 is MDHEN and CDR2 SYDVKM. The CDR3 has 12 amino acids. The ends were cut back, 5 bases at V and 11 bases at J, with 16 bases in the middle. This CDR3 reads CASSLGAGEKYF. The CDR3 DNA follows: TGTGCCAGCAGTCTCGGAGCAGGGGAAAAGTACTTC.

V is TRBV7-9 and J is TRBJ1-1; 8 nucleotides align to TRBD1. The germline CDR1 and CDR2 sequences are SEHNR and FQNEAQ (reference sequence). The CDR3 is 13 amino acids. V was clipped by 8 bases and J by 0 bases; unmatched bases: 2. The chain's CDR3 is CASDRGMNTEAFF. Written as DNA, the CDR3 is TGTGCCAGCGACAGGGGAATGAACACTGAAGCTTTCTTT.

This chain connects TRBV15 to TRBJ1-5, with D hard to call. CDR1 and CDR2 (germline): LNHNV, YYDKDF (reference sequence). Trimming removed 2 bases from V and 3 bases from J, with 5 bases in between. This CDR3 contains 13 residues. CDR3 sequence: CATSRQDNQPQHF. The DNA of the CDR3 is TGTGCCACCAGCAGACAGGACAATCAGCCCCAGCATTTT.

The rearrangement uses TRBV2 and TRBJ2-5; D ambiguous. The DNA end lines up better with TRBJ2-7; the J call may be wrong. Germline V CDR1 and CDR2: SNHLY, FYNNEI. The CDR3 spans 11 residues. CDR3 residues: CASSDPYEQYF. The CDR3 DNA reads TGTGCCAGCAGTGACCCCTACGAGCAGTACTTC.

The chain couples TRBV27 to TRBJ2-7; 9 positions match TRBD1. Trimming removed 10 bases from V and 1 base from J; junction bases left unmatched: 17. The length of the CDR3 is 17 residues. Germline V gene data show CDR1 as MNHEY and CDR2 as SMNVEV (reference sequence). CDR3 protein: CATRPDRGYRRSYEQYF. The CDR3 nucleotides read TGTGCCACCCGGCCAGACAGGGGGTATAGACGGTCCTACGAGCAGTACTTC.

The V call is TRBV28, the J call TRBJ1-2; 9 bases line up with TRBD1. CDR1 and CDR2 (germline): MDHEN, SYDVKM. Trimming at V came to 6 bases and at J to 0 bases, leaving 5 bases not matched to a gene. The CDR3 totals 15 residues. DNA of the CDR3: TGTGCCAGCAGAACACAGGGGGCGACTAACTATGGCTACACCTTC. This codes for CASRTQGATNYGYTF.

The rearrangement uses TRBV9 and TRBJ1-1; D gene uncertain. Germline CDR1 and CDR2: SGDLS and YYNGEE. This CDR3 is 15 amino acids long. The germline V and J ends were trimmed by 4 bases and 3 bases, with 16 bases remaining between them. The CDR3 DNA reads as TGTGCCAGCAGCCCCCTCGTGGGATCCTACACTGAAGCTTTCTTT. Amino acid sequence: CASSPLVGSYTEAFF.

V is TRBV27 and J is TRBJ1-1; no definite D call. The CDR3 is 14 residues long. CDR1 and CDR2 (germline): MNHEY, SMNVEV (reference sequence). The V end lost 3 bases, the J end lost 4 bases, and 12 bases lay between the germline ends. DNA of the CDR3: TGTGCCAGCAGTTTTACAGCCCTTAGCACTGAAGCTTTCTTT. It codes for CASSFTALSTEAFF.

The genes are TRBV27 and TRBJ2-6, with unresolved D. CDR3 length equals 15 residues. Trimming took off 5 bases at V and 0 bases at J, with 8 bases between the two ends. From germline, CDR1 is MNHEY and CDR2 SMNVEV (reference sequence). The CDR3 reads CASSLSGSGANVLTF. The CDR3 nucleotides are TGTGCCAGCAGTCTCTCAGGCTCTGGGGCCAACGTCCTGACTTTC.

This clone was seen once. CDR3 coding DNA: TGCGCCAGCAGCCAAGAGGGGGCTGAAAAACTGTTTTTT. Amino acid sequence: CASSQEGAEKLFF. The chain is built from TRBV4-3 and TRBJ1-4; a possible D gene is TRBD1 (6 bases). The V end was cut by 0 bases, the J end by 7 bases, with 6 bases between. CDR3 length: 13 amino acids. Germline V lookup: CDR1 LGHNA, CDR2 YSLEER.

CDR3 DNA sequence: TGTGCCAGTAGTACGAGCGTCATGAACACTGAAGCTTTCTTT. Protein: CASSTSVMNTEAFF. The rearrangement uses TRBV19 and TRBJ1-1; no clear D gene. Trimming took 4 bases from V and 0 from J, leaving 9 bases between them. This CDR3 region has 14 residues. Germline assignment: CDR1 LNHDA and CDR2 SQIVND (reference sequence).

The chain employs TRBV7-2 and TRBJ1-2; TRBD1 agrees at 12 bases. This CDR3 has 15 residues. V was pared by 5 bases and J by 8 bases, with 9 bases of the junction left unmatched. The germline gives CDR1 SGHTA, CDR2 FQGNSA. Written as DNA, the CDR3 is TGTGCCAGCAGCGCCGGGACAGGGGGCGCCCGGGGCTACACCTTC. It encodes CASSAGTGGARGYTF.

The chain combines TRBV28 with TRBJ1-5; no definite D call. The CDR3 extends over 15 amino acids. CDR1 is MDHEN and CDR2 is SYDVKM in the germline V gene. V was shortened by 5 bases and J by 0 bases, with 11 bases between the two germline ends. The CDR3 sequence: CASSPPDYSNQPQHF. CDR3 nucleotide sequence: TGTGCCAGCAGTCCCCCGGACTATAGCAATCAGCCCCAGCATTTT.

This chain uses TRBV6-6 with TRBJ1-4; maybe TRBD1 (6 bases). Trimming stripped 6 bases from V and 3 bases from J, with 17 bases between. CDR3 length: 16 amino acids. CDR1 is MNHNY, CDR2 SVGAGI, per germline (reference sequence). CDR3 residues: CASSAPAGGPNEKLFF. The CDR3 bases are TGTGCCAGCAGCGCGCCGGCCGGGGGGCCTAATGAAAAACTGTTTTTT.

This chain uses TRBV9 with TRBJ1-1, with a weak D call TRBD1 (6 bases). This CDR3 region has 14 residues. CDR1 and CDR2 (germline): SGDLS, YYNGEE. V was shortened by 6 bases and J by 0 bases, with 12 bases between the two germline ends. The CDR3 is CASTSGVMNTEAFF. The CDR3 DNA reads TGTGCCAGCACCTCAGGGGTGATGAACACTGAAGCTTTCTTT.